The source of this T cell receptor beta chain is a study of PD-L1 blockade in urothelial cancer. Study observations and caveats: Larger 3-week expansion of tumor-associated blood clones was seen in durable-benefit patients.

The germline V gene encodes CDR1 SGHDN and CDR2 FVKESK. The CDR3 loop spans 15 amino acids. The ends lost 1 base at V and 7 bases at J; junction bases unmatched: 6. This clone is deemed medium-sized. The antigen is not known. The time point: pretreatment peripheral blood. The study collected 1 to 8 samples per patient, pretreatment and on-treatment. Sequenced by immunoSEQ multiplex PCR; TCRdb stores in-frame clones only, minus some. The sample has more than 85,000 clones, more than 75% seen once; the top ten hold 2% to 2.5%. This specimen was PBMCs, taken around atezolizumab (anti-PD-L1) treatment. This clonotype originated in a man between 60 and 75 years old with urothelial cancer. The V call is TRBV14, the J call TRBJ2-1; 8 positions agree with TRBD2. This CDR3 is CASSQAAGGPNEQFF. DNA of the CDR3: TGTGCCAGCAGCCAAGCGGCGGGAGGCCCAAATGAGCAGTTCTTC.